The source of this T cell receptor beta chain is a study of T cells in Graves' hyperthyroidism and ophthalmopathy. At the level of the study: Peripheral blood specimens were obtained at initial diagnosis, prior to any treatment.

Points from the study as a whole: Blood also carried most thyroid clonotypes expanded above 0.001.

The TCR beta CDR3 regions underwent amplification using RNA transcripts as the source. Initially, a first-round RT-PCR of the TCR CDR3 employed the HTBI primer set. One entry per CDR3 protein, called by TCRdb with MiXCR from the multiplex PCR reads. The sample yields 700,000 or so distinct CDR3 sequences, approximately 16% seen once. Unmatched junction bases numbered 7, after V lost 4 bases and J lost 5 bases. The CDR3 runs 14 residues. Germline V gene data show CDR1 as MDHEN and CDR2 as SYDVKM. Many counts were recorded for this clonotype. The antigen remains unidentified. Sequencing was carried out using blood. The TCR originated in a man aged 18 to 29 with Graves' hyperthyroidism. The gene calls are TRBV28 and TRBJ2-7; TRBD2 agrees at 8 bases. CDR3 residues: CASSSLAGLDEQYF. CDR3 DNA: TGTGCCAGCAGTTCTCTAGCGGGTCTCGACGAGCAGTACTTC.